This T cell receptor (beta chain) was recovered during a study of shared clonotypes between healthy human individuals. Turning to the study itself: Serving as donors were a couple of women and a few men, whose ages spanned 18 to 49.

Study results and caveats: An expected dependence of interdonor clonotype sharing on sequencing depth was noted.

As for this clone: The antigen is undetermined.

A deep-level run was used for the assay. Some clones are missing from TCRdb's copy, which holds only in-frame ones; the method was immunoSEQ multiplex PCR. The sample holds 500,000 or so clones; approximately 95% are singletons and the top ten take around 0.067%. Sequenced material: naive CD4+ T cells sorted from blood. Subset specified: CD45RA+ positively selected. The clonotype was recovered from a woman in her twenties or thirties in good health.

The CDR3 coding sequence is TGCGCCAGCAGCTTAGGGGACAGGTCATCCGGAGGGCGCAACTATGGCTACACCTTC. As protein: CASSLGDRSSGGRNYGYTF. The genes are TRBV5-1 and TRBJ1-2; TRBD1 aligns across 8 bases. Germline values: CDR1 SGHRS, CDR2 YFSETQ. J lost 2 bases, V lost 2 bases, and 17 bases had no gene match. The CDR3 extends over 19 amino acids.